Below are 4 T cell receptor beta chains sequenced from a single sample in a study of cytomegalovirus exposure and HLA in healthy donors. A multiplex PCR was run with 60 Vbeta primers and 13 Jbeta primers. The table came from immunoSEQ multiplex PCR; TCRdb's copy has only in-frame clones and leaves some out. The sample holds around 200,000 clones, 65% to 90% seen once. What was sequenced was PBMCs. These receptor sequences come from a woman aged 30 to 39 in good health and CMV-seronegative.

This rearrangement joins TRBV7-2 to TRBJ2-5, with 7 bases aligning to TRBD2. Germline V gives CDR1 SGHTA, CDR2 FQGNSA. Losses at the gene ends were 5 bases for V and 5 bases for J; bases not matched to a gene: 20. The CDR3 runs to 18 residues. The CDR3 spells CASSPRGLPTDGWETQYF. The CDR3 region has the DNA TGTGCCAGCAGCCCAAGGGGACTACCCACGGATGGTTGGGAGACCCAGTACTTC.

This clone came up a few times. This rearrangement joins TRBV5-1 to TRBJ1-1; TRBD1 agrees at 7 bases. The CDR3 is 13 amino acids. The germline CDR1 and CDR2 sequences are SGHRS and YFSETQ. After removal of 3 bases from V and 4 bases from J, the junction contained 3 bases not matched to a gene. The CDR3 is CASSSGQRTEAFF. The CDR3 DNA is TGCGCCAGCAGCTCGGGACAGCGCACTGAAGCTTTCTTT.

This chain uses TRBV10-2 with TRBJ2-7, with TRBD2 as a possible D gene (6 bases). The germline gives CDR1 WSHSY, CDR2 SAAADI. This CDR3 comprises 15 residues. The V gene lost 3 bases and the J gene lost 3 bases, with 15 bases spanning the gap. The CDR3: CASSDGLAEFYEQYF. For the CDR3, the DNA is TGCGCCAGCAGTGACGGGTTAGCGGAGTTCTACGAGCAGTACTTC.

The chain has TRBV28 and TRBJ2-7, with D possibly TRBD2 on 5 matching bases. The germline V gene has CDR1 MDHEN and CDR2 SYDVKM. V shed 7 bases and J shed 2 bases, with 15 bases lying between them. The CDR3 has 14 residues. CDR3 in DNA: TGTGCCAGCAACGATGCGGGCGGCACCTACGAGCAGTACTTC. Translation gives CASNDAGGTYEQYF.